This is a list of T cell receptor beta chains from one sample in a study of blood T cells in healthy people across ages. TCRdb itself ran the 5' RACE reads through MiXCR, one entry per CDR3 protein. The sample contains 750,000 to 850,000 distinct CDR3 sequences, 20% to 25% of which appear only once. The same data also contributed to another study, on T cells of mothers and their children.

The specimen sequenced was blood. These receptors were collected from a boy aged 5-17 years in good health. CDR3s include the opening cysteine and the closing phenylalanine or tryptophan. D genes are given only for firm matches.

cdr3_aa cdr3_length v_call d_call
CASSLYGSGDTQYF 14 TRBV5-1 NA
CASSFSGRGDTEAFF 15 TRBV7-2 NA
CASSPHDRADTQYF 14 TRBV18 NA
CSVELGVNEKLFF 13 TRBV29-1 NA
CAIASASYEQYF 12 TRBV10-3 NA
CAGSALRSDYGYTF 14 TRBV11-2 NA
CSVLGPASEQYF 12 TRBV29-1 NA
CASRPILVVQGGGYGYTF 18 TRBV6-2/TRBV6-3 NA
CASSFREPTYEQYF 14 TRBV11-1 NA
CASSLEFSGLALFF 14 TRBV7-3 TRBD2
CASSSGGGPGETQYF 15 TRBV11-3 NA
CASRENPGSGETQYF 15 TRBV7-2 NA
CASSLGARFSTDTQYF 16 TRBV5-6 NA
CASKKSTSGRPQFF 14 TRBV6-5 TRBD2
CASSPRVRADTQYF 14 TRBV18 NA
CASGGSGSSTDTQYF 15 TRBV7-3 NA
CASSLTGSNYGYTF 14 TRBV7-3 TRBD1
CASSQGTVGGYEQFF 15 TRBV4-1 NA
CASSQVAGGPREQFF 15 TRBV3-1 TRBD2
CASSPRRTVKLDTQYF 16 TRBV18 NA
CASTLGQQETQYF 13 TRBV5-1 NA
CASGSGGRGEQFF 13 TRBV27 NA
CASKTGLAGPETQYF 15 TRBV11-2 TRBD2
CATSDSGRIWNEQFF 15 TRBV24-1 NA
CASSSLPGRTGLYSYEQYF 19 TRBV28 TRBD1
CASRNIQGAAYGYTF 15 TRBV6-6 TRBD1
CSVAWVSNQPQHF 13 TRBV29-1 NA
CATSRENSVGETQYF 15 TRBV15 NA
CASSSWGTGETQYF 14 TRBV6-5 TRBD1
CASSSAWLRTGELFF 15 TRBV3-1 NA
CASSPDSTFNEQFF 14 TRBV5-1 NA
CSVVLSLSNEKLFF 14 TRBV29-1 NA
CASSQEGQGGTGELFF 16 TRBV4-1 TRBD1
CSARSGPRGSYNEQFF 16 TRBV29-1 NA
CASSLEASGIYNEQFF 16 TRBV7-6 TRBD2
CSARDFEGLTYEQYF 15 TRBV20-1 NA
CASSYSGQGYYGYTF 15 TRBV6-5 TRBD1
CASSHRDRGVSYEQYF 16 TRBV7-9 TRBD1
CSVARGAGYTF 11 TRBV29-1 NA
CAVGWEQETQYF 12 TRBV5-4 NA
CASSYLTDVNTEAFF 15 TRBV6-2/TRBV6-3 NA
CSFTGLSYEQYF 12 TRBV29-1 NA
CASSYMGQVDGTGELFF 17 TRBV6-5 TRBD1
CASSSDLGEQYF 12 TRBV7-2 NA
CSVVLETGTTETQYF 15 TRBV29-1 TRBD1
CSARGDPFASFGNEQFF 17 TRBV20-1 NA
CASSLSSGIQETQYF 15 TRBV7-9 NA
CSVDLAGGRNEQFF 14 TRBV29-1 TRBD2